Shown below are 21 T cell receptor beta chains from a single sample sequenced in a study of T cells in Graves' hyperthyroidism and ophthalmopathy. TCR beta CDR3 regions were amplified from RNA. Using the HTBI primer set, a first-round RT-PCR was run on the TCR CDR3. TCRdb reprocessed the multiplex PCR reads via MiXCR and lists one record per CDR3 protein. Here the sample spans around 560,000 distinct CDR3 sequences, roughly 17% being singletons. Sequences were obtained from blood. These receptors were collected from a young woman with Graves' hyperthyroidism.

This chain joins TRBV29-1 and TRBJ1-2, with 8 bases lining up with TRBD1. From germline, CDR1 is SQVTM and CDR2 ANQGSEA. V was pared by 2 bases and J by 7 bases, with 0 bases of the junction left unmatched. The CDR3 totals 11 residues. CDR3 in amino acids: CSVETGGGYTF. The CDR3 bases are TGCAGCGTTGAAACAGGGGGTGGCTACACCTTC.

This chain links TRBV11-2 with TRBJ2-3; D gene unclear. CDR1 is SGHAT, CDR2 FQNNGV, per germline. There are 16 residues in the CDR3. Trimming cost V 2 bases and J 0 bases, with 12 bases left between them. The CDR3 sequence is CASSLQRRSSTDTQYF. The CDR3 bases are TGTGCCAGCAGCTTACAGCGCCGGTCTAGCACAGATACGCAGTATTTT. Supplemented by reference TRBV11-2 and TRBJ2-3, the full variable domain reads EAGVAQSPRYKIIEKRQSVAFWCNPISGHATLYWYQQILGQGPKLLIQFQNNGVVDDSQLPKDRFSAERLKGVDSTLKIQPAKLEDSAVYLCASSLQRRSSTDTQYFGPGTRLTVL.

This clonotype was seen only a few times. V usage is TRBV7-9 and J usage is TRBJ2-6; D is undetermined. The germline V and J ends were trimmed by 5 bases and 0 bases, with 11 bases remaining between them. Germline V gene lookup returns CDR1 SEHNR and CDR2 FQNEAQ (reference sequence). The CDR3 sequence is 16 residues long. CDR3 loop: CASSPWAVSGANVLTF. For the CDR3, the DNA is TGTGCCAGCAGCCCATGGGCAGTCTCTGGGGCCAACGTCCTGACTTTC.

This clonotype showed up many times. This chain connects TRBV2 to TRBJ1-2; 7 bases are a match to TRBD1. Germline CDR1 and CDR2: SNHLY and FYNNEI. The junction had 5 bases not matched to a gene; V was cut back by 6 bases and J by 4 bases. This CDR3 is 13 amino acids long. CDR3 amino acids: CASRLTGTYGYTF. In nucleotides, the CDR3 is TGTGCCAGCAGGCTGACAGGGACCTATGGCTACACCTTC.

As concerns this clonotype: A much larger clone lies one base from this, so it may be a read error. J is TRBJ1-2 and V is TRBV12-3 or TRBV12-4; 7 nucleotides line up with TRBD1. This CDR3 has 14 residues. For the CDR3, the DNA is TGTGTCAGCAGTTTGGGGACAGCATTTTATGGCTACACCTTC. Protein sequence: CVSSLGTAFYGYTF.

This clonotype came up many times. This rearrangement joins TRBV12-3 or TRBV12-4 to TRBJ1-2; 9 bases align to TRBD1. The CDR3 spans 13 residues. Trimming removed 5 bases from V and 8 bases from J; junction bases left unmatched: 6. The CDR3 protein is CASSTGGGWGYTF. The CDR3 bases are TGTGCCAGCAGTACAGGGGGCGGATGGGGCTACACCTTC.

V gene TRBV5-1 combines with J gene TRBJ2-1; D may be TRBD2 (5 bases). This CDR3 contains 17 residues. Germline CDR1 and CDR2: SGHRS and YFSETQ. Trimming stripped 4 bases from V and 0 bases from J, with 17 bases between. This chain's CDR3 is CASSPAAGSSSYNEQFF. CDR3 in DNA: TGCGCCAGCAGCCCGGCGGCGGGCTCGAGCTCCTACAATGAGCAGTTCTTC. Looking up the rest from reference TRBV5-1 and TRBJ2-1 gives the full variable domain: KAGVTQTPRYLIKTRGQQVTLSCSPISGHRSVSWYQQTPGQGLQFLFEYFSETQRNKGNFPGRFSGRQFSNSRSEMNVSTLELGDSALYLCASSPAAGSSSYNEQFFGPGTRLTVL.

This clonotype was found once. J is TRBJ2-2 and V is TRBV7-9; 7 nucleotides line up with TRBD2. The CDR3 contains 15 residues. CDR1 and CDR2 from the germline V gene are SEHNR and FQNEAQ (reference sequence). Trimming at V came to 5 bases and at J to 4 bases, leaving 7 bases not matched to a gene. CDR3: CASSPTLAATGELFF. CDR3 in DNA: TGTGCCAGCAGCCCAACCCTAGCGGCCACCGGGGAGCTGTTTTTT.

The rearrangement joins TRBV7-8 to TRBJ1-5; D call uncertain. This CDR3 has 17 amino acids. Trimming cost V 2 bases and J 3 bases, with 17 bases left between them. From germline, CDR1 is SGHVS and CDR2 FQNEAQ. The CDR3 protein is CASSLLSGPSPNQPQHF. As DNA, the CDR3 is TGTGCCAGCAGCTTACTTAGTGGACCTTCCCCCAATCAGCCCCAGCATTTT.

The V gene is TRBV20-1, the J gene TRBJ2-3, with no clear D. Between the trimmed V and J ends, which lost 5 bases and 2 bases, there was a span of 5 bases. Germline CDR1 DFQATT, CDR2 SNEGSKA (reference sequence). This CDR3 region has 11 residues. CDR3 region: CSAGITDTQYF. CDR3 in DNA: TGCAGTGCTGGTATCACAGATACGCAGTATTTT.

This clonotype was observed at least ten times. DNA for the CDR3: TGTGCCAGCAGGGCGGGAGTGGGGGATGAGCAGTTCTTC. Residues: CASRAGVGDEQFF. The J gene is TRBJ2-1, the V gene TRBV2; 7 bases agree with TRBD2. The CDR3 is 13 amino acids. Looked up from germline, CDR1 is SNHLY and CDR2 is FYNNEI. V was clipped by 6 bases and J by 8 bases; unmatched bases: 7. Full variable domain (remainder filled in from reference TRBV2 and TRBJ2-1): EPEVTQTPSHQVTQMGQEVILRCVPISNHLYFYWYRQILGQKVEFLVSFYNNEISEKSEIFDDQFSVERPDGSNFTLKIRSTKLEDSAMYFCASRAGVGDEQFFGPGTRLTVL.

This clonotype was recorded at least ten times. The chain recombines TRBV7-9 with TRBJ1-1; TRBD1 agrees at 11 bases. J was trimmed by 2 bases and V by 5 bases; bases with no gene match: 19. The CDR3 has 20 residues. Germline V gene lookup returns CDR1 SEHNR and CDR2 FQNEAQ (reference sequence). The CDR3 reads CASSLPSQTGTGGANTEAFF. Written as DNA, the CDR3 is TGTGCCAGCAGCCTCCCTTCTCAGACCGGGACAGGGGGAGCTAACACTGAAGCTTTCTTT.

The chain has TRBV4-2 and TRBJ1-5, with D unresolved. The CDR3 has 14 residues. Germline CDR1 and CDR2: LGHNA and YNFKEQ. Trimming took 1 base from V and 6 from J, leaving 10 bases between them. CDR3 nucleotides: TGTGCCAGCAGCCAAGCGCGGGGTATTCAGCCCCAGCATTTT. It codes for CASSQARGIQPQHF.

The rearrangement joins TRBV19 to TRBJ2-4; unclear D gene. The germline V and J ends were trimmed by 7 bases and 0 bases, with 7 bases remaining between them. The germline CDR1 and CDR2 sequences are LNHDA and SQIVND (reference sequence). The CDR3 consists of 13 residues. In DNA form, the CDR3 reads TGTGCCAGTACGTCCTTAGCCAAAAACATTCAGTACTTC. It translates to CASTSLAKNIQYF. The entire variable domain, with the rest obtained from reference TRBV19 and TRBJ2-4, is as follows: DGGITQSPKYLFRKEGQNVTLSCEQNLNHDAMYWYRQDPGQGLRLIYYSQIVNDFQKGDIAEGYSVSREKKESFPLTVTSAQKNPTAFYLCASTSLAKNIQYFGAGTRLSVL.

This clonotype was recorded at least ten times. The CDR3 region is CATSRAAANYGYTF. The DNA of the CDR3 is TGTGCCACCTCCCGGGCCGCAGCTAACTATGGCTACACCTTC. The chain carries TRBV27 and TRBJ1-2; D uncertain. This CDR3 contains 14 residues. Germline V gene lookup returns CDR1 MNHEY and CDR2 SMNVEV (reference sequence). V was pared by 10 bases and J by 0 bases, with 15 bases between.

In this sample, this clonotype turned up many times. The chain is built from TRBV28 and TRBJ1-2, with D possibly TRBD1 on 6 matching bases. V was trimmed by 3 bases and J by 4 bases, leaving 12 bases between them. There are 14 residues in the CDR3. In germline, CDR1 is MDHEN, CDR2 SYDVKM. The CDR3 protein is CASSLGAVGYGYTF. The CDR3 bases are TGTGCCAGCAGTTTGGGGGCGGTCGGCTATGGCTACACCTTC.

This clonotype was seen ten or more times. V usage is TRBV11-2 and J usage is TRBJ1-5, with D unresolved. CDR1 is SGHAT and CDR2 is FQNNGV in the germline V gene. The CDR3 length is 14 residues. The V end was cut by 5 bases, the J end by 3 bases, with 11 bases between. The CDR3 DNA sequence: TGTGCCAGCAGCACGGCGGGCGACAATCAGCCCCAGCATTTT. Translation: CASSTAGDNQPQHF.

V usage is TRBV24-1 and J usage is TRBJ2-1, with D unclear. Germline V lookup: CDR1 KGHDR, CDR2 SFDVKD. The V and J ends lost 3 bases and 6 bases respectively, with 17 bases between them. The CDR3 runs 16 residues. The CDR3 nucleotides are TGTGCCACCAGTGATCCATCCCCACTTACGGCCAATGAGCAGTTCTTC. Amino acids: CATSDPSPLTANEQFF.

In this sample, this clonotype turned up many times. The V gene is TRBV28, the J gene TRBJ2-3, with 11 bases that match TRBD2. This CDR3 has 15 amino acids. Per the germline V gene, CDR1 is MDHEN and CDR2 is SYDVKM. Losses at the gene ends were 6 bases for V and 2 bases for J; bases not matched to a gene: 4. CDR3 sequence: CASSRLAGYTDTQYF. CDR3 DNA sequence: TGTGCCAGCAGCCGACTAGCGGGATACACAGATACGCAGTATTTT.

The chain recombines TRBV4-1 with TRBJ2-1, with a possible D match to TRBD2 (6 bases). Germline V gene lookup returns CDR1 MGHRA and CDR2 YSYEKL. This CDR3 is 14 amino acids long. V lost 8 bases, J lost 4 bases, and 15 bases lay in between. The DNA of the CDR3 is TGCGCCAGCGGAGCACTAGCCTTTTACAATGAGCAGTTCTTC. Its translation: CASGALAFYNEQFF.

This chain uses TRBV27 with TRBJ2-7; TRBD1 agrees at 9 bases. This CDR3 has 14 residues. Germline assignment: CDR1 MNHEY and CDR2 SMNVEV (reference sequence). The J segment lost 7 bases and the V segment lost 4 bases, leaving 8 bases of the junction unmatched. This chain's CDR3 is CASSSLDRGREQYF. The CDR3 coding sequence is TGTGCCAGCAGTTCCTTGGACAGGGGTCGGGAGCAGTACTTC.